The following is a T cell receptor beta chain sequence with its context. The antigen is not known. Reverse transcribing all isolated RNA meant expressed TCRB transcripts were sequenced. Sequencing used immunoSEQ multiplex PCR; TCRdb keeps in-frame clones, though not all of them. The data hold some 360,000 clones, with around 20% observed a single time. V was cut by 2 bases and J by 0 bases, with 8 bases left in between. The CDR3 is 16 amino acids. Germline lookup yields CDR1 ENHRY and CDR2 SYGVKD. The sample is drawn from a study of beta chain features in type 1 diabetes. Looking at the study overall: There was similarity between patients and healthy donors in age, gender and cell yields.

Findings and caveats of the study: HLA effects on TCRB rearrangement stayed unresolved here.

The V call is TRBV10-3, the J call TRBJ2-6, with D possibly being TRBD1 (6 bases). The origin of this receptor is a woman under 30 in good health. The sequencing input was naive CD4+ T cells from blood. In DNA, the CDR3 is TGTGCCATCAGTGAGGGACAGAACTCTGGGGCCAACGTCCTGACTTTC. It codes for CAISEGQNSGANVLTF.